A selection of T cell receptor beta chains follows, all from one sample in a study of T cells after posttransplantation cyclophosphamide. Some clones are missing from TCRdb's copy, which holds only in-frame ones; the method was immunoSEQ multiplex PCR. The sample shows tens of thousands of clones, none of them appearing just once. The specimen was PBMCs. Receptors were obtained from a woman aged 55-70 years in good health, CMV-negative, and a related stem cell transplant donor. CDR3s include the opening cysteine and the closing phenylalanine or tryptophan. A D gene is named only where the DNA matches it firmly. Expanded clones get a size class; other rows say once, few or many, or leave the size out.

>TRBD1|TRBJ2-7|TRBV19|medium-sized
TGTGCCAGTAGTACTACCCCCGGACAGGCGGGGCAGTACTTC
CASSTTPGQAGQYF
>NA|TRBJ2-1|TRBV15|few
TGTGCCACCAGCAGAGGGGGGGGCGGTAACTACAATGAGCAGTTCTTC
CATSRGGGGNYNEQFF
>NA|TRBJ1-1|TRBV20-1|many
TGCAGTGCTACCGACAGATCTGAAGCTTTCTTT
CSATDRSEAFF
>TRBD2|TRBJ2-1|TRBV7-2|NA
TGTGCCAGCAGCTTAGCGGGCCTAGCGGGGACCAGCTCCTACAATGAGCAGTTCTTC
CASSLAGLAGTSSYNEQFF
>TRBD1|TRBJ2-7|TRBV9|many
TGTGCCAGCAGCGTAGCTACAGGGGGCTACGAGCAGTACTTC
CASSVATGGYEQYF
>NA|TRBJ1-1|TRBV29-1|many
TGCAGCGCCTCGACAGGATCGAACACTGAAGCTTTCTTT
CSASTGSNTEAFF
>NA|TRBJ1-6|TRBV4-3|many
TGCGCCAGCAGCCGGGGCACAGGGAATTCACCCCTCCACTTT
CASSRGTGNSPLHF
>NA|TRBJ1-5|TRBV6-1|many
TGTGCCAGCAGCTTACAGGATTCGAATCAGCCCCAGCATTTT
CASSLQDSNQPQHF
>TRBD1|TRBJ2-7|TRBV19|many
TGTGCCAGTAGTCCGGGGACAGGAACCTACGAGCAGTACTTC
CASSPGTGTYEQYF
>NA|TRBJ2-1|TRBV6-1|many
TGTGCCAGCAGAACGGTCCAGGCGGGGTACAATGAGCAGTTCTTC
CASRTVQAGYNEQFF
>TRBD1|TRBJ1-2|TRBV9|few
TGTGCCAGCAGCGTCACCGGGACAGGGGCACTCTATGGCTACACCTTC
CASSVTGTGALYGYTF
>NA|TRBJ2-5|TRBV18|many
TGTGCCAGCTCACCCCCTTCGGGGGAGACCCAGTACTTC
CASSPPSGETQYF
>NA|TRBJ1-2|TRBV19|many
TGTGCCAGTACCACGGGAGTCGGCTACACCTTC
CASTTGVGYTF
>NA|TRBJ2-5|TRBV7-8|few
TGTGCCAGCAGCTCCCAGCTAGCGACGCAAGAGACCCAGTACTTC
CASSSQLATQETQYF
>TRBD2|TRBJ2-5|TRBV2|few
TGTGCCAGCAAAACCGGACTAGCGGGAGCTCGGGAGCAGTACTTC
CASKTGLAGAREQYF
>NA|TRBJ1-3|TRBV7-2|many
TGTGCCAGCAGCTTGACGATTCGAGGCACCATATATTTT
CASSLTIRGTIYF
>NA|TRBJ1-5|TRBV21-1|few
TGTGCCAGCAGCAAAGGCGGACAGGGCGGACAGCCCCAGCATTTT
CASSKGGQGGQPQHF
>NA|TRBJ2-1|TRBV6-6|few
TGTGCCAGCAGTTACATGGACATAAAGTACAATGAGCAGTTCTTC
CASSYMDIKYNEQFF
>TRBD1|TRBJ2-1|TRBV9|many
TGTGCCAGCAGCTCGACAGGGGGCTCCTACAATGAGCAGTTCTTC
CASSSTGGSYNEQFF
>TRBD2|TRBJ2-7|TRBV5-4|few
TGTGCCAGCAGCTTGGGGGAGGGTGGCCACGAGCAGTACTTC
CASSLGEGGHEQYF
>TRBD1|TRBJ2-2|TRBV6-5|many
TGTGCCAGCAGTTACGGGACAGGGGGGGGCACCGGGGAGCTGTTTTTT
CASSYGTGGGTGELFF
>NA|TRBJ1-2|TRBV5-1|few
TGCGCCAGCACTGGGGGGGGGCGCGGCAACTATGGCTACACCTTC
CASTGGGRGNYGYTF
>TRBD1|TRBJ1-5|TRBV19|many
TGTGCCAGTAGTACTGGACAGGGGGCAAGTAGCAATCAGCCCCAGCATTTT
CASSTGQGASSNQPQHF
>NA|TRBJ2-3|TRBV5-4|few
TGTGCCAGCAGCTTGGACAGGCCAGATACGCAGTATTTT
CASSLDRPDTQYF
>TRBD2|TRBJ2-7|TRBV7-9|many
TGTGCCAGCAGCCCACCCAGCGGGAGCTCCTACGAGCAGTACTTC
CASSPPSGSSYEQYF
>NA|TRBJ1-1|TRBV5-4|medium-sized
TGTGCCAGCAGCTTGGCCATGGGGGGAAACACTGAAGCTTTCTTT
CASSLAMGGNTEAFF
>TRBD2|TRBJ2-5|TRBV5-6|many
TGTGCCAGCAGCGTGATGAGACTAGCGGGAGGGTTAGAGACCCAGTACTTC
CASSVMRLAGGLETQYF